What follows is one TCR beta chain and its context. Antigen: not known. The source of the sample is a study of early stage breast cancer tumors. Regarding the study as a whole: Commonly generated sequences made up most enriched TCRB sequences shared between patients. Bulk DNA sequencing of unsorted cells missed chain pairing and markers.

Losses at the gene ends were 8 bases for V and 15 bases for J; bases not matched to a gene: 11. Germline-derived CDR1 and CDR2 are GTSNPN and SVGIG (reference sequence). The CDR3 has 11 amino acids. Profiling relied on immunoSEQ multiplex PCR, and the TCRdb table lists in-frame clones only, not all of them. This sample has roughly 53,000 clones, with around nine tenths found just once. The sequenced material came from blood. This clonotype was sampled from a person aged 70 to 85 with breast cancer. This sequence joins TRBV30 and TRBJ2-3, with 10 bases fitting TRBD2. The CDR3, as DNA: TGTGCCCTGGAAGGAGCGGGGGGGGTTTATTTT. It specifies CALEGAGGVYF.